This TCR beta chain was found in a study of cytomegalovirus exposure and HLA in healthy donors (dated by TCRdb to the late 2010s). Some background on the complete study: An earlier analysis of 587 of the donors reported approximately 260 Gb of sequence data and around 110 million unique TCR beta sequences obtained from approximately 180 million T cells. Approximately 300 gigabases of sequencing data and 70 million to 100 million unique TCR sequences made up an early release that covered 500 to 650 HLA-typed donors. Among the roughly 400 genotyped donors, around 81% belonged to the genetic ancestry cluster associated with self-reported Caucasian donors. The study aimed to test whether signatures of past pathogen exposure could be identified by cataloging public T cell receptors. The study profiled the T cell repertoires of 500 to 800 subjects by immunosequencing and related them to cytomegalovirus serostatus. In addition to the first cohort of 666 subjects, a separate validation cohort of approximately 130 different subjects was used. The study combined high-throughput TCR immunosequencing, statistical association of individual TCRs with disease status, and machine learning to predict cytomegalovirus infection status. In a later analysis, previously published TCR beta repertoires from roughly 710 donors were re-analyzed and high-resolution HLA genotyping was added so that TCR occurrence patterns could be studied. Rather than using new phenotypic data, the later analysis identified candidate immune exposures from TCR beta sequences and from how often those sequences occurred across donors. An earlier analysis of fewer than 750 of the donors used high-throughput TCR beta sequencing to judge whether each TCR beta V gene segment behaved as functional or pseudogenic. Donor age, sex, ethnicity and CMV serostatus were collected together with the repertoire data. A later genetic analysis took genome-wide SNP genotypes for about 65% of the roughly 670 donors and used that subset as a discovery cohort. All discovery cohort repertoires had been generated using a single sequencing platform. Both class I and class II loci were covered by HLA typing, at four-digit resolution. The number of donors typed differed by locus, with roughly 620-630 for A, B, C, DRB1 and DQB1, roughly 520 for DQA1, nearly 610 for DPA1, and roughly 450 for DPB1. Roughly five DR-DQ haplotypes were handled as single units for association and clustering because linkage in the cohort was strong. Across 398 genotyped donors of the cohort, an average of approximately 240,000 unique TCR beta nucleotide sequences per donor were sequenced, and approximately 17% of those sequences were non-productive.

Library creation used the immunoSEQ multiplex PCR assay. For the multiplex PCR, a mixture combining 60 forward primers for TCR Vbeta segments and 13 reverse primers for TCR Jbeta segments was used. A multiplex PCR assay on genomic DNA amplified the CDR3 region of rearranged TCR beta genes. The Illumina HiSeq System was used to sequence the amplified TCR beta libraries as 87-base-pair reads. For the original study's pipeline: A later analysis counted about 80 million unique TCR beta chains across the 650 to 800 repertoires, and roughly 9.9 million of these chains were shared by at least two donors. Raw reads were error-corrected and collapsed into unique sequences with a nearest-neighbor algorithm that merged closely related sequences to remove PCR and sequencing errors. To assign V, D and J gene segments, CDR3 sequences were aligned to IMGT reference sequences. For a sequence to be retained, a match of at least six nucleotides to both a V gene segment and a J gene segment was required. Rearrangements were called productive when the CDR3 lacked stop codons and stayed in frame with V and J; all others were non-productive. Following IMGT convention, CDR3 was defined as the stretch from the second conserved V-encoded cysteine up to the conserved J-encoded phenylalanine. In an earlier analysis of roughly 580 of the donors, sequences lacking an unambiguous match to a single V gene segment were excluded. An earlier analysis of several hundred of the donors called V segments functional above 56.7% productive rearrangements and segregating when the between-donor standard deviation exceeded 5%. A statistical classification framework was built to diagnose cytomegalovirus status from the catalog of TCR beta chain sequences. In a later analysis, TCR nucleotide sequences were compared against IMGT/GENE-DB human TR gene sequences so that V and J genes could be assigned. Using the TCRdist pipeline, a later analysis assigned CDR3 sequences along with most-parsimonious VDJ recombination scenarios. In a later analysis, each TCR beta chain was defined by its CDR3 amino acid sequence together with its V-gene family, and reads without a unique V-gene family were excluded. As a way to deal with suspected cross-contamination and a sequencing artifact, a later analysis dropped hundreds of nucleotide sequences that were highly shared and had low generation probability. A later analysis calculated a clonal expansion index for each public chain from normalized within-repertoire ranks of inferred template counts. In a later analysis, generation probabilities were computed using a VDJ recombination model fitted to out-of-frame rearrangements, and the results were checked against IGoR. In a later analysis, hypergeometric tests were used to score TCR-TCR, TCR-HLA and TCR-CMV co-occurrence, with a repertoire-size bias correction applied to TCR pairs. A later analysis estimated false discovery rates by permuting HLA or CMV assignments 20 times. In a later analysis, co-occurring TCRs were grouped using DBSCAN, with TCRdist sequence similarity added in when clustering inside HLA-allele-positive subsets. Co-occurrence clustering excluded repertoires with fewer than 30,000 or more than 120,000 public chains, plus five with anomalous nucleotide sharing. The table was pulled from immuneACCESS by TCRdb, which kept in-frame rearrangements only. Such tables lose some clones; where checked, under half of the loss comes from unresolved V genes, and the rest has no known cause. V and J calls and clone size follow that table, whereas D and trimming were derived from the DNA. This sample's table carries about 140,000 clones. The ten biggest clones cover 0.9% to 1% of the sample.

In total, 600 or so healthy bone marrow donors made up the cohort. All cohort members were sampled while nominally healthy, although unrecorded immune exposures were likely present. The donor tested CMV seronegative and was one of the 352 seronegative cohort members. A peripheral blood sample was collected from each donor, and TCR beta sequencing was performed on peripheral blood mononuclear cells. Genomic DNA extraction from the blood cell samples was performed with the Qiagen DNeasy Blood Extraction Kit. A remark on this clone: The antigen it binds to is not known.

Results and caveats for the whole study, not just this receptor: Three of the identified cytomegalovirus-associated TCR beta chains were confirmed in vitro to be specific for cytomegalovirus antigens. In an earlier analysis of 587 of the donors, most TCR beta V segments were observed in productive rearrangements about 90% or about 30% of the time, broadly matching IMGT annotations. A cluster of highly shared sequence variants was judged likely to be a technical artifact of the sequencing pipeline. Because the 87-base-pair reads could not distinguish some IMGT-functional V segments, including TRBV6-2 and TRBV6-3, those segments were excluded. At a false discovery rate of 0.05, a later analysis linked 16,951 TCR beta sequences to specific HLA alleles. V-gene and J-gene trimming of TCR beta chains was associated with a missense DCLRE1C variant in a later genetic analysis, and the association was replicated in an independent cohort. Because counts were too low, approximately 18 rarely observed V segments, including chromosome 9 orphons, were excluded from the earlier analysis of some 540 of the donors. Most TCR sequences were seen in very few donors, while some public TCRs were found in many individuals. In a later analysis, the rate of TCR association differed among HLA loci, with DRB1 alleles having the most associated TCRs and HLA-C alleles having the fewest. The classifier was reported to diagnose cytomegalovirus status with high specificity and sensitivity in both the original cohort and the validation cohort. When HLA alleles, especially DR and DQ, strongly co-occurred, attributing TCR associations to individual alleles was difficult. Correlated functional status among segregating V segments might be attributable to linkage disequilibrium, but an unknown experimental factor could not be ruled out. In a later analysis, HLA-associated TCR beta chains showed more clonal expansion and lower generation probabilities than non-associated chains that were equally common. In a later analysis, several top co-occurrence clusters were reported to appear linked to parvovirus B19, influenza, CMV and Epstein-Barr virus. A later analysis found that most CMV-associated TCR beta chains appeared HLA-restricted, with HLA associations seemingly driven largely by CMV exposure. For the cohort, immune exposure information was limited to CMV serostatus. A later genetic analysis reported fewer N-insertions in productive TCRs among donors in an Asian-associated ancestry cluster than the roughly 700-donor mean. A further reported finding was that TCR beta sequences accurately predicted the HLA-A and HLA-B alleles for most subjects in the first cohort. According to the authors, the approach could potentially be generalized to other disease states and immunological phenotypes. HLA typing was unavailable for some donors at each locus, so association tests used only the typed subset. Roughly uniform sequencing depth across donors was assumed in presence/absence analyses, although this assumption may not hold. In the study, about 150 TCR beta chains were listed as associated with cytomegalovirus. In this cohort, only TCR beta chains were sequenced, and detectable features were limited by the absence of alpha or paired-chain data.

The germline V gene gives CDR1 as LGHNA and CDR2 as YSLEER. Trimming at the junction amounts to 1 base on V and 5 bases on J, and the germline ends lie 5 bases apart. From the cysteine up to the phenylalanine, the CDR3 has a length of 13 residues. Only CDR3 DNA remains: 39 bases, in frame from the first base. Sequenced sample: PBMCs. The chain is assembled from TRBV4-3 and TRBJ2-2, with the identity of the D gene unclear. The sequence was collected from a male donor in good health and CMV-seronegative. The DNA is TGCGCCAGCAGCCAAGCCGGGACCGGGGAGCTGTTTTTT. The translation is CASSQAGTGELFF.